The sequence of this TCR beta chain was determined in a study of control samples from healthy donors and cancer patients. V trimming: 2 bases; J trimming: 5 bases; junction bases outside the gene matches: 8. The CDR3 is made up of 15 amino acids. Germline V lookup: CDR1 MNHEY, CDR2 SMNVEV (reference sequence). Method: immunoSEQ multiplex PCR; TCRdb's copy keeps in-frame clones and lacks some. The profile shows about 89,000 clones, around nine tenths of them singletons. The chain carries TRBV27 and TRBJ2-7, with 8 bases fitting TRBD2. The sample consisted of blood. The origin of this receptor is a man aged 25 to 40 in good health. The CDR3 nucleotides read TGTGCCAGCAGTTTAGAGTCTAGCGGGTACCACGAGCAGTACTTC. Translated: CASSLESSGYHEQYF.